These 2 T cell receptor beta chains were sequenced from one sample in a study of blood T cell repertoires in COVID-19 (dated by TCRdb to about 2020). The method was the immunoSEQ multiplex PCR assay. Here the immuneACCESS table is served through TCRdb, limited to in-frame sequences with V and J called. Missing clones are a known gap in these copies; in checked studies unresolved V genes cover under half, and the rest lacks a known reason. This sample is represented by around 190,000 clones; roughly 89% of them were singletons. Approximately 10% of the sample goes to the ten largest clones. The sequenced material came from PBMCs or T cells enriched from blood (not recorded which). Receptors originate from a man younger than 35 with acute COVID-19.

This rearrangement joins TRBV20-1 to TRBJ2-7; D is ambiguous. Trimming pared 3 bases from V and 6 bases from J, leaving 9 bases between. The CDR3 runs to 11 residues. Germline CDR1 DFQATT, CDR2 SNEGSKA (reference sequence). The CDR3 reads CSARNRLEQYF. CDR3 in DNA: TGCAGTGCTAGGAACCGACTCGAGCAGTACTTC.

This chain joins TRBV10-1 and TRBJ2-5; D is unresolved. This CDR3 has 10 amino acids. Germline V gene sequence: CDR1 WNHNN, CDR2 SYGVQD (reference sequence). V lost 9 bases to trimming and J lost 4 bases, with 6 bases between them. The CDR3, as DNA: TGCGCCAGACGAGGAGAGACCCAGTACTTC. This sequence encodes CARRGETQYF.